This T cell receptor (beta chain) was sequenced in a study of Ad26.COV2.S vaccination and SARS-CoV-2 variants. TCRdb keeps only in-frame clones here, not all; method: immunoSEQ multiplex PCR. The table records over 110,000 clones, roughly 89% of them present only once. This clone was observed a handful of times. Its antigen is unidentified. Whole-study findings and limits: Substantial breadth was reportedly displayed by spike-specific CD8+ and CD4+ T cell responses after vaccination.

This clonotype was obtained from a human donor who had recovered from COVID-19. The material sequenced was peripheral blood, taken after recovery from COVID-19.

The CDR3 nucleotides are TGTGCTAGTGGTTTGGTACTAGGTCAGCTAAACACCATATATTTT. Its protein is CASGLVLGQLNTIYF. The V call is TRBV12-5, the J call TRBJ1-3, with D unclear. This CDR3 spans 15 amino acids. The germline V gene encodes CDR1 LGHNT and CDR2 FRNRAP. The V gene lost 0 bases and the J gene lost 6 bases, with 12 bases spanning the gap.